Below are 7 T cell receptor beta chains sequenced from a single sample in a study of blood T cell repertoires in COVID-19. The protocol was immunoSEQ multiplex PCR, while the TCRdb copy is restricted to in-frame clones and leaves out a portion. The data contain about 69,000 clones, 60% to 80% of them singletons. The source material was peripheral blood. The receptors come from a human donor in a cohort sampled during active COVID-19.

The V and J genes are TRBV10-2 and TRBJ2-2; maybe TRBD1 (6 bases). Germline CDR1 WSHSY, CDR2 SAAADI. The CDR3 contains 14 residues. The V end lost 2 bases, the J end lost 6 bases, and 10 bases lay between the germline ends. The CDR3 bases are TGCGCCAGCAGTGAGAACAGGGTAGCCGGGGAGCTGTTTTTT. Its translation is CASSENRVAGELFF.

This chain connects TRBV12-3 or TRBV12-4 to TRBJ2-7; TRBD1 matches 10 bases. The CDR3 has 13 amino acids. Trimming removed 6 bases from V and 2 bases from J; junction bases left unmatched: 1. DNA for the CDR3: TGTGCCAGCAGGGGACAGGGGACCTACGAGCAGTACTTC. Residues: CASRGQGTYEQYF.

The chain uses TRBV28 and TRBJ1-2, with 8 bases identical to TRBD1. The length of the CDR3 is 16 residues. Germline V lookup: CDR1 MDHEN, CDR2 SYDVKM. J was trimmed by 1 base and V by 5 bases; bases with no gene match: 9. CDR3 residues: CASSPPQGAFNYGYTF. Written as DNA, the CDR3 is TGTGCCAGCAGTCCCCCGCAGGGGGCTTTTAACTATGGCTACACCTTC.

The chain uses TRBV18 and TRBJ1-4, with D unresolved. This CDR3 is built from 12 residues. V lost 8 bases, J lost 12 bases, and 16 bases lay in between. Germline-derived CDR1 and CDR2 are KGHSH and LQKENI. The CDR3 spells CASTSVVGELFF. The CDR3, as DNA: TGTGCCAGCACCTCGGTGGTGGGAGAACTGTTTTTT.

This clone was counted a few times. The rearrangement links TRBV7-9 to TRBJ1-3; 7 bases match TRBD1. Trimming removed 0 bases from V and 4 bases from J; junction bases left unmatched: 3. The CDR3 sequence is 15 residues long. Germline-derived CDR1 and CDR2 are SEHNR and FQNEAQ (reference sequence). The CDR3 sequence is CASSLAGTAGNTIYF. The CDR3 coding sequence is TGTGCCAGCAGCTTAGCCGGGACAGCCGGAAACACCATATATTTT.

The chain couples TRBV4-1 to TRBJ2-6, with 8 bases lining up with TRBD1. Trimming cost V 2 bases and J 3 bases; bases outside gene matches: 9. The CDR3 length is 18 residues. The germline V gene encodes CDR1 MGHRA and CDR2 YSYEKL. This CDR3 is CASSQILRRGLGANVLTF. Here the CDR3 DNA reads TGCGCCAGCAGCCAAATACTGCGCAGGGGGCTTGGGGCCAACGTCCTGACTTTC.

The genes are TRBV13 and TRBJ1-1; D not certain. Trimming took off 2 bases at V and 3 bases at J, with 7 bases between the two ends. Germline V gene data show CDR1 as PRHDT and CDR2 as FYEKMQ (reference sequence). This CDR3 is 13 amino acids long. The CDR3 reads CASSLLSYTEAFF. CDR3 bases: TGTGCCAGCAGCTTACTGTCCTACACTGAAGCTTTCTTT.